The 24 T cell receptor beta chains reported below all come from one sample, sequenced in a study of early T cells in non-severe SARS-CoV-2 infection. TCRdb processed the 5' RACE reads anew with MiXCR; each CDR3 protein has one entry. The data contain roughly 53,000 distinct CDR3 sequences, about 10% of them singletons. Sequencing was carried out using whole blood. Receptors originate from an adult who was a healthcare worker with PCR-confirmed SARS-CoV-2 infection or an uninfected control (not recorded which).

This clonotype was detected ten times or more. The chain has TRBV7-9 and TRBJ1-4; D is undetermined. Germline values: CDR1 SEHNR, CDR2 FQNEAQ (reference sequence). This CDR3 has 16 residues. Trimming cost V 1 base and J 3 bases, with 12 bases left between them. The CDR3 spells CASSLGDRKSNEKLFF. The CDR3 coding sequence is TGTGCCAGCAGCTTAGGCGACCGGAAGTCTAATGAAAAACTGTTTTTT.

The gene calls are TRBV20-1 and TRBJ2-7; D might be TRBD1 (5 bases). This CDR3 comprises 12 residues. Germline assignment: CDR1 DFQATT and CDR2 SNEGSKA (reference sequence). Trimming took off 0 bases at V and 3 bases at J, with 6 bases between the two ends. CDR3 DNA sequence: TGCAGTGCTAGAGAAGACAGCTACGAGCAGTACTTC. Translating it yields CSAREDSYEQYF.

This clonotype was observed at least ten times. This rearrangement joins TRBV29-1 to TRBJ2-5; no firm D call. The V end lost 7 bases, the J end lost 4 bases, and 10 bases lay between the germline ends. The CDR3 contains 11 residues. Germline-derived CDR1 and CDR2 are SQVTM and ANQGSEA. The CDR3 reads CSGITTETQYF. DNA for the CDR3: TGCAGCGGCATCACGACAGAGACCCAGTACTTC.

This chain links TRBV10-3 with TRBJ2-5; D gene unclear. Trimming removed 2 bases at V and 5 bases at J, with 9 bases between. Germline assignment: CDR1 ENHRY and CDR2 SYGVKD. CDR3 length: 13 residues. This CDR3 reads CAISEPGRETQYF. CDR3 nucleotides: TGTGCCATCAGTGAGCCAGGCCGGGAGACCCAGTACTTC.

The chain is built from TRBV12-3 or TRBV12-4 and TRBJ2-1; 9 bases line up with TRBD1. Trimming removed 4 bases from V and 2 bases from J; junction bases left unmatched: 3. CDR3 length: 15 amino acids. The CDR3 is CASSSTGGPYNEQFF. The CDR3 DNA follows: TGTGCCAGCAGTTCGACAGGGGGACCCTACAATGAGCAGTTCTTC.

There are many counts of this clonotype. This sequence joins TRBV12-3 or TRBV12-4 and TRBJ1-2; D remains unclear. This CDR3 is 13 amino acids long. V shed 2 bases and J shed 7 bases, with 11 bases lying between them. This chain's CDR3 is CASSLSGEGGYTF. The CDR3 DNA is TGTGCCAGCAGTTTATCGGGAGAAGGTGGCTACACCTTC.

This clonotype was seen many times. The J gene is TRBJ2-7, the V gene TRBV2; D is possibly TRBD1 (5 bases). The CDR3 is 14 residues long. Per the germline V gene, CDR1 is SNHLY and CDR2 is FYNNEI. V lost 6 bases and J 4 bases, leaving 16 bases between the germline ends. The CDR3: CASRSGPTNYEQYF. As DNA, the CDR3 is TGTGCCAGCAGATCAGGGCCAACAAATTACGAGCAGTACTTC.

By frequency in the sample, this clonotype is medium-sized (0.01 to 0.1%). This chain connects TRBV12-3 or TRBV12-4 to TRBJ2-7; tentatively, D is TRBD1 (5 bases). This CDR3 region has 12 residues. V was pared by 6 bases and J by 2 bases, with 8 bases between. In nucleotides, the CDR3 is TGTGCCAGCAGCACGACAGCCTACGAGCAGTACTTC. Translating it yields CASSTTAYEQYF.

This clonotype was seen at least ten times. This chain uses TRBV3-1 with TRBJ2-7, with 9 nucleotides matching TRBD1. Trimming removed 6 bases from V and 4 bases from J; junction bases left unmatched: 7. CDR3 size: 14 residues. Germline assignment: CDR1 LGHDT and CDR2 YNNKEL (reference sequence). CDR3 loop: CASSRTGVLYEQYF. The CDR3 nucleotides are TGTGCCAGCAGTCGGACAGGGGTTCTATACGAGCAGTACTTC.

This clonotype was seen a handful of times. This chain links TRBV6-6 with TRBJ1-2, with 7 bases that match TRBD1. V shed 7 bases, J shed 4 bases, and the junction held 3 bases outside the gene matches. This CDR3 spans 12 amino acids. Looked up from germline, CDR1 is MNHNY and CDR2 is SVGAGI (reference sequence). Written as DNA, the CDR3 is TGTGCCAGCAACGACAGGGTCTATGGCTACACCTTC. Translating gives CASNDRVYGYTF.

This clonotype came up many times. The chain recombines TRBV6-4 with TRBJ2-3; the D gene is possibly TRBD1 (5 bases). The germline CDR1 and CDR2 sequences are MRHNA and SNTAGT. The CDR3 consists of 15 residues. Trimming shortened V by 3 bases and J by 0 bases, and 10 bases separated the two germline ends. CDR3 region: CASSEGAGSTDTQYF. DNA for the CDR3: TGTGCCAGCAGTGAAGGGGCCGGTAGCACAGATACGCAGTATTTT.

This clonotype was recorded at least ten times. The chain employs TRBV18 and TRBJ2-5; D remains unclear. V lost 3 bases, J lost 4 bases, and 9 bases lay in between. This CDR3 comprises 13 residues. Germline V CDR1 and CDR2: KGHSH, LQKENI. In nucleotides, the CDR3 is TGTGCCAGCTCACCGATCGAGCGAGAGACCCAGTACTTC. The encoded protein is CASSPIERETQYF.

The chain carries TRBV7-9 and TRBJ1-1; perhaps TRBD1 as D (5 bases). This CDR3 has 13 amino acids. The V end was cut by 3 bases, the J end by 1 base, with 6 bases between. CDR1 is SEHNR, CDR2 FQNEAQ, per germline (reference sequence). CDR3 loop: CASSFRGNTEAFF. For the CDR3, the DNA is TGTGCCAGCAGCTTTAGGGGGAACACTGAAGCTTTCTTT.

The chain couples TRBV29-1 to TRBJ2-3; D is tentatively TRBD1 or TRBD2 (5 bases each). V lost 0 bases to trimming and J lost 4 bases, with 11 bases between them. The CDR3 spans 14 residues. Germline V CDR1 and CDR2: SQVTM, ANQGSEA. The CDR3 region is CSVEDHPGPDTQYF. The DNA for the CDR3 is TGCAGCGTTGAAGATCACCCGGGACCAGATACGCAGTATTTT.

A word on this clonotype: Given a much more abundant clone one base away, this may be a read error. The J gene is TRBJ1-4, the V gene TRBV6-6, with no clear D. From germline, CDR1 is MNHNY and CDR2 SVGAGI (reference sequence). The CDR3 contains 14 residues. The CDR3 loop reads CVSSYLRTNEKLFF. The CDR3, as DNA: TGTGTCAGCAGTTACCTGCGAACTAATGAAAAACTGTTTTTT.

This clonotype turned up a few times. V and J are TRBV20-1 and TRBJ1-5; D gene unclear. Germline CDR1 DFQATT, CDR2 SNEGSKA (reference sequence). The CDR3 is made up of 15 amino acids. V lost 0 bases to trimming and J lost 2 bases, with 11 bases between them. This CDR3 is CSARDRTWGNQPQHF. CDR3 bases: TGCAGTGCTAGAGATAGGACCTGGGGCAATCAGCCCCAGCATTTT.

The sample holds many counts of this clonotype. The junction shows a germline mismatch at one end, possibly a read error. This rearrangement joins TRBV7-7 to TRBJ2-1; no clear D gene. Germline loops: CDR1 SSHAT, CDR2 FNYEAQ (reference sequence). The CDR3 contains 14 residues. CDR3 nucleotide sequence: TGTGCTAGCAGCTTATCCAGTTCGCAGAATGAGCAGTTCTTC. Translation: CASSLSSSQNEQFF.

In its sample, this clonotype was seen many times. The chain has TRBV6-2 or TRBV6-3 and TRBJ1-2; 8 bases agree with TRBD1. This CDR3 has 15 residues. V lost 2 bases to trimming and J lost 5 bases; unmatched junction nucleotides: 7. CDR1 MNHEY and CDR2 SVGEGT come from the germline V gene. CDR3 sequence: CASSYGQGLLYGYTF. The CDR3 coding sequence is TGTGCCAGCAGTTACGGACAGGGACTACTGTATGGCTACACCTTC.

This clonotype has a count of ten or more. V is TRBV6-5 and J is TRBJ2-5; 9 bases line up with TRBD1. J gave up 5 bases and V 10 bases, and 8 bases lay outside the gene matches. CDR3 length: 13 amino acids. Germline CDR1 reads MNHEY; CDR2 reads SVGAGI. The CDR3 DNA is TGTGCCACCCGGGACAGGGCTAGTGAGACCCAGTACTTC. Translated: CATRDRASETQYF.

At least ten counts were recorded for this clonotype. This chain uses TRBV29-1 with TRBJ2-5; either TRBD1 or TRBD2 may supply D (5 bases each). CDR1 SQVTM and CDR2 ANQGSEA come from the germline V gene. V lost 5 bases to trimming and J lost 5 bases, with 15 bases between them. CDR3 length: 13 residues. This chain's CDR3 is CSVRLPGAETQYF. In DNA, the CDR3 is TGCAGCGTTAGACTCCCCGGGGCGGAGACCCAGTACTTC.

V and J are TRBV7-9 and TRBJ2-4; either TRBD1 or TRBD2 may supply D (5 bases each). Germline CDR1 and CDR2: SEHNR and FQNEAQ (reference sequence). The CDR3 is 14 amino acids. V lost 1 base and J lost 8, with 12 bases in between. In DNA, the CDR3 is TGTGCCAGCAGCTTAGTGAGGGACGGGGACATTCAGTACTTC. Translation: CASSLVRDGDIQYF.

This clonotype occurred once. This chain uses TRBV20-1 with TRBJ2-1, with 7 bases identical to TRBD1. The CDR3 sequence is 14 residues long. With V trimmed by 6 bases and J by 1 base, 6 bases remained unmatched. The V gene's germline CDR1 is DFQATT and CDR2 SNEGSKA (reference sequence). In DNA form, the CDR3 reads TGCAGTGCCGCAACAGGGGTATCCTACAATGAGCAGTTCTTC. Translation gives CSAATGVSYNEQFF.

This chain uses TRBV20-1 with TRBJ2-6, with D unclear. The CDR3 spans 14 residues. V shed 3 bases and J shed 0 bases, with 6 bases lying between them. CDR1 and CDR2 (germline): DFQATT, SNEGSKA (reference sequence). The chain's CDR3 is CSARGSSGANVLTF. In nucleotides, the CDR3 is TGCAGTGCTAGGGGTAGCTCTGGGGCCAACGTCCTGACTTTC.

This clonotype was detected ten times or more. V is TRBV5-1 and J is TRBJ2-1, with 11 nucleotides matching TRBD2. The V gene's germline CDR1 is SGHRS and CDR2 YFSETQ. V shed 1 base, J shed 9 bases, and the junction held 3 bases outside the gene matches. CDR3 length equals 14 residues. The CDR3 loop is CASSLTSGRVEQFF. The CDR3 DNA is TGCGCCAGCAGCTTGACTAGCGGGAGAGTTGAGCAGTTCTTC. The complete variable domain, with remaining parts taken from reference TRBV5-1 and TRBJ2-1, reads KAGVTQTPRYLIKTRGQQVTLSCSPISGHRSVSWYQQTPGQGLQFLFEYFSETQRNKGNFPGRFSGRQFSNSRSEMNVSTLELGDSALYLCASSLTSGRVEQFFGPGTRLTVL.